These 17 T cell receptor beta chains came from one sample sequenced in a study of T-cell reconstitution after alpha-beta-depleted transplantation in children. Preparation of the TCRbeta library was carried out with unique molecular identifiers. Each CDR3 protein is one row after TCRdb ran MiXCR on the PCR reads. The sample shows hundreds of thousands of distinct CDR3 sequences, under 15% of them seen only once. The sample in question was PBMCs, mostly from graft donor cells, obtained 360 days after TCRalphabeta/CD19-depleted stem cell transplant. The receptors come from a male patient younger than 18 who had a stem cell transplant for acute myeloid leukemia, so the T cells may come from the graft donor.

This clonotype was seen many times. The V gene is TRBV7-6, the J gene TRBJ2-7; D possibly corresponds to TRBD1 (5 bases). Trimming cost V 1 base and J 1 base, with 23 bases left between them. Germline CDR1 and CDR2: SGHVS and FNYEAQ. This CDR3 has 19 residues. The CDR3 region has the DNA TGTGCCAGCAGCTTAGAACCGCCAAGCAAGGGGTACCATTCCTACGAGCAGTACTTC. Its protein is CASSLEPPSKGYHSYEQYF.

The V gene is TRBV7-2, the J gene TRBJ1-1, with D tentatively TRBD1 (6 bases). The CDR3 loop spans 14 amino acids. CDR1 and CDR2 (germline): SGHTA, FQGNSA. V was shortened by 6 bases and J by 1 base, with 12 bases between the two germline ends. For the CDR3, the DNA is TGTGCCAGCAGTTATAGACAGGCGAACACTGAAGCTTTCTTT. Its translation: CASSYRQANTEAFF. Looking up the rest from reference TRBV7-2 and TRBJ1-1 gives the full variable domain: GAGVSQSPSNKVTEKGKDVELRCDPISGHTALYWYRQSLGQGLEFLIYFQGNSAPDKSGLPSDRFSAERTGGSVSTLTIQRTQQEDSAVYLCASSYRQANTEAFFGQGTRLTVV.

The genes are TRBV7-2 and TRBJ1-1, with D unclear. CDR1 is SGHTA, CDR2 FQGNSA, per germline. The CDR3 sequence is 14 residues long. V lost 3 bases, J lost 0 bases, and 8 bases lay in between. Written as DNA, the CDR3 is TGTGCCAGCAGCTTCCGGCATTTGAACACTGAAGCTTTCTTT. Translation gives CASSFRHLNTEAFF.

This rearrangement joins TRBV6-5 to TRBJ1-6, with TRBD1 as a possible D gene (6 bases). There are 17 residues in the CDR3. CDR1 and CDR2 from the germline V gene are MNHEY and SVGAGI. V gave up 2 bases and J gave up 7 bases, with 18 bases separating them. Here the CDR3 DNA reads TGTGCCAGCAGTTACCGCGGGACAAACGGGGGAAATTCACCCCTCCACTTT. This translates into CASSYRGTNGGNSPLHF.

A note on this clonotype: One end of the junction does not line up with germline, which may come from a read error. The chain links TRBV7-7 to TRBJ2-4; D gene uncertain. Germline CDR1 and CDR2: SSHAT and FNYEAQ (reference sequence). The CDR3 contains 13 residues. CDR3 amino acids: CASSLTPKNIQYF. CDR3 DNA: TGTGCTAGCAGCTTAACCCCTAAAAACATTCAGTACTTC.

This chain uses TRBV24-1 with TRBJ2-2, with 8 bases identical to TRBD1. The J segment lost 4 bases and the V segment lost 7 bases, leaving 4 bases of the junction unmatched. The length of the CDR3 is 14 residues. The germline V gene has CDR1 KGHDR and CDR2 SFDVKD. The CDR3 sequence: CATRPGGTTGELFF. The CDR3 bases are TGTGCCACCAGGCCAGGGGGCACCACCGGGGAGCTGTTTTTT.

There are a few counts of this clonotype. The chain has TRBV5-1 and TRBJ2-5; TRBD1 aligns across 9 bases. The junction had 5 bases not matched to a gene; V was cut back by 2 bases and J by 3 bases. CDR1 and CDR2 (germline): SGHRS, YFSETQ. The CDR3 contains 15 residues. CDR3 bases: TGCGCCAGCAGCTTTGTGGACAGGGGAGAAGAGACCCAGTACTTC. As protein: CASSFVDRGEETQYF. The variable domain in full, completed from reference TRBV5-1 and TRBJ2-5, reads KAGVTQTPRYLIKTRGQQVTLSCSPISGHRSVSWYQQTPGQGLQFLFEYFSETQRNKGNFPGRFSGRQFSNSRSEMNVSTLELGDSALYLCASSFVDRGEETQYFGPGTRLLVL.

V gene TRBV11-2 combines with J gene TRBJ2-3, with D maybe TRBD1 (5 bases). The V and J ends lost 4 bases and 0 bases respectively, with 20 bases between them. The germline V gene has CDR1 SGHAT and CDR2 FQNNGV. This CDR3 comprises 18 residues. The CDR3 coding sequence is TGTGCCAGCAGCTGGGGCTGGTTCAGCGTACTTAGCACAGATACGCAGTATTTT. Protein sequence: CASSWGWFSVLSTDTQYF.

As concerns this clonotype: The junction does not match germline at one end; this may be a read error. V usage is TRBV2 and J usage is TRBJ2-2; D assignment may be TRBD1 or TRBD2 (5 bases each). Germline loops: CDR1 SNHLY, CDR2 FYNNEI. CDR3 length: 18 residues. CDR3 sequence (DNA): TGTGCCATCAGTTTCCCGACGTGGGGGAGTGAGGACACCGGGGAGCTGTTTTTT. It codes for CAISFPTWGSEDTGELFF. The variable domain in full, completed from reference TRBV2 and TRBJ2-2, reads EPEVTQTPSHQVTQMGQEVILRCVPISNHLYFYWYRQILGQKVEFLVSFYNNEISEKSEIFDDQFSVERPDGSNFTLKIRSTKLEDSAMYFCAISFPTWGSEDTGELFFGEGSRLTVL.

This sequence joins TRBV18 and TRBJ1-1; no clear D gene. In germline, CDR1 is KGHSH, CDR2 LQKENI. This CDR3 spans 15 amino acids. V was trimmed by 0 bases and J by 2 bases, leaving 10 bases between them. CDR3 coding DNA: TGTGCCAGCTCACCACCGCACAGCCTTAACACTGAAGCTTTCTTT. As protein: CASSPPHSLNTEAFF.

This rearrangement joins TRBV5-1 to TRBJ2-7; TRBD1 or TRBD2 may be the D gene (5 bases each). Germline V gene sequence: CDR1 SGHRS, CDR2 YFSETQ. The V end lost 4 bases, the J end lost 3 bases, and 14 bases lay between the germline ends. CDR3 size: 14 residues. The CDR3 spells CASSRGWGFYEQYF. The CDR3 DNA sequence: TGCGCCAGCAGCCGGGGATGGGGGTTCTACGAGCAGTACTTC.

In its sample, this clonotype was seen many times. The gene calls are TRBV29-1 and TRBJ2-7; 9 nucleotides line up with TRBD1. Germline loops: CDR1 SQVTM, CDR2 ANQGSEA. The CDR3 runs 13 residues. With 6 bases clipped from V and 4 bases from J, the junction kept 7 bases outside the gene matches. The chain's CDR3 is CSVAGQGAYEQYF. In nucleotides, the CDR3 is TGCAGCGTAGCGGGACAGGGTGCGTACGAGCAGTACTTC.

This sequence joins TRBV20-1 and TRBJ2-3; D is unresolved. The CDR3 contains 17 residues. V was cut by 3 bases and J by 0 bases, with 19 bases left in between. Germline CDR1 DFQATT, CDR2 SNEGSKA (reference sequence). The CDR3 loop reads CSASLHRGATSTDTQYF. CDR3 coding DNA: TGCAGTGCTAGTCTACATCGTGGAGCGACCAGCACAGATACGCAGTATTTT.

This clonotype was detected a few times. The rearrangement uses TRBV4-1 and TRBJ2-7, with a possible D match to TRBD2 (6 bases). Germline assignment: CDR1 MGHRA and CDR2 YSYEKL. V lost 4 bases, J lost 1 base, and 11 bases lay in between. The length of the CDR3 is 14 residues. The CDR3 DNA sequence: TGCGCCAGCAGCCCAACGGGGGAATCCTACGAGCAGTACTTC. It encodes CASSPTGESYEQYF.

This clonotype was seen repeatedly, ten times or more. The genes are TRBV3-1 and TRBJ2-7, with TRBD2 matching over 10 bases. V lost 5 bases, J lost 7 bases, and 14 bases stayed unmatched. The CDR3 covers 16 residues. CDR1 LGHDT and CDR2 YNNKEL come from the germline V gene (reference sequence). CDR3 nucleotide sequence: TGTGCCAGCAGCTACACGGGGCTAGCGGGAGTTAAAGAGCAGTACTTC. Its protein product is CASSYTGLAGVKEQYF.

This clonotype was recorded many times. The rearrangement uses TRBV2 and TRBJ2-6; D may be TRBD1 (6 bases). The ends were cut back, 8 bases at V and 1 base at J, with 21 bases in the middle. The germline V gene encodes CDR1 SNHLY and CDR2 FYNNEI. The CDR3 runs to 18 residues. This chain's CDR3 is CASHRAQGLWSGANVLTF. CDR3 nucleotide sequence: TGTGCCAGCCACAGGGCGCAGGGCCTTTGGTCTGGGGCCAACGTCCTGACTTTC.

The rearrangement joins TRBV5-4 to TRBJ2-5; perhaps TRBD2 as D (6 bases). V shed 2 bases and J shed 2 bases, with 13 bases lying between them. CDR1 and CDR2 (germline): SGHNT, YYREEE (reference sequence). This CDR3 comprises 15 residues. The CDR3 spells CASSFGGGIQETQYF. The DNA of the CDR3 is TGTGCCAGCAGCTTTGGAGGCGGGATACAAGAGACCCAGTACTTC.